The clone carrying this T cell receptor (beta chain) has only a few counts. Its antigen remains unidentified. These data originate in a study of T cells in Graves' hyperthyroidism and ophthalmopathy. Regions amplified from RNA transcripts were the TCR beta CDR3 regions. The primer set for the first-round RT-PCR of the TCR CDR3 was HTBI. TCRdb independently ran MiXCR on the multiplex PCR reads; one entry per CDR3 protein. This sample has a few hundred thousand distinct CDR3 sequences, with about 43% found just once. Study-wide results and caveats: Ophthalmopathy prediction by the model preceded onset by a median about 6.3 months. Ophthalmopathy and stable hyperthyroidism were separated by a 13 V-J model.

Each diagnosis drew on symptoms, thyroxine, TRAb, thyroid ultrasound and orbital computed tomography findings. From germline, CDR1 is SQVTM and CDR2 ANQGSEA. V lost 1 base to trimming and J lost 4 bases, with 10 bases between them. The CDR3 runs to 14 residues. The material sequenced was peripheral blood or thyroid tissue (not recorded which). This TCR came from an adult woman with Graves' disease, either hyperthyroidism or ophthalmopathy (not recorded which). The chain uses TRBV29-1 and TRBJ1-4; a possible D gene is TRBD1 (5 bases). The CDR3, as DNA: TGCAGCGTTGAAGGCACAGGCGATAATGAAAAACTGTTTTTT. The encoded protein is CSVEGTGDNEKLFF.